Presented here are 17 T cell receptor beta chains from one specimen sequenced in a study of shared clonotypes between healthy human individuals. The table came from immunoSEQ multiplex PCR; TCRdb's copy has only in-frame clones and leaves some out. Of 450,000 to 500,000 clones in the sample, around 73% were seen once. Sequencing was done on a sample of PBMCs. All receptors come from a woman aged 40-49 years in good health. Some clones in this sample may be carry-over from other donors' samples.

V gene TRBV20-1 combines with J gene TRBJ2-7; 8 bases line up with TRBD2. The trim removed 6 bases at V and 6 bases at J, leaving 4 bases unmatched. Germline CDR1 reads DFQATT; CDR2 reads SNEGSKA (reference sequence). The length of the CDR3 is 11 residues. The chain's CDR3 is CSAKREIEQYF. The CDR3 nucleotides read TGCAGTGCGAAGCGGGAGATCGAGCAGTACTTC.

A single count supports this clone. The CDR3 sequence is CASSPSPGWETQYF. The CDR3 coding sequence is TGTGCCAGCAGCCCAAGCCCGGGTTGGGAGACCCAGTACTTC. The chain recombines TRBV9 with TRBJ2-5; D is unresolved. V lost 4 bases, J lost 5 bases, and 15 bases lay in between. Germline assignment: CDR1 SGDLS and CDR2 YYNGEE. This CDR3 contains 14 residues.

The chain carries TRBV11-3 and TRBJ2-3, with TRBD2 matching 8 bases. Germline V gene lookup returns CDR1 SGHNT and CDR2 YENEEA. The trim removed 5 bases at V and 4 bases at J, leaving 8 bases unmatched. There are 15 residues in the CDR3. The CDR3 nucleotides read TGTGCCAGCAGCCTGGGGACTAGTTCGCCAGATACGCAGTATTTT. Residues: CASSLGTSSPDTQYF.

The J gene is TRBJ1-2, the V gene TRBV7-2; 10 bases are shared with TRBD1. The germline V gene encodes CDR1 SGHTA and CDR2 FQGNSA. V gave up 3 bases and J gave up 7 bases; unmatched junction bases: 8. This CDR3 contains 15 residues. CDR3 sequence: CASSLTGQGGAGYTF. The CDR3 DNA reads as TGTGCCAGCAGCTTGACAGGACAGGGGGGAGCTGGCTACACCTTC.

On this clone itself: The junction departs from germline at one end; a sequencing error may be responsible. This chain joins TRBV9 and TRBJ2-1, with 7 bases lining up with TRBD1. Germline V lookup: CDR1 SGDLS, CDR2 YYNGEE. The CDR3 has 15 amino acids. The CDR3 is CASNVGGQVYNEQFF. The CDR3 nucleotides are TGTGCCAGCAACGTAGGAGGACAGGTTTACAATGAGCAGTTCTTC.

This clone is a singleton in its sample. The rearrangement uses TRBV28 and TRBJ2-7; no firm D call. The germline V gene has CDR1 MDHEN and CDR2 SYDVKM. With 2 bases removed from V and 6 bases from J, the gap between germline ends came to 11 bases. The CDR3 runs 13 residues. The CDR3 sequence: CASSLSTPSEQYF. The DNA of the CDR3 is TGTGCCAGCAGTTTAAGTACCCCAAGCGAGCAGTACTTC.

The chain carries TRBV7-9 and TRBJ1-1, with TRBD1 matching 9 bases. CDR1 and CDR2 from the germline V gene are SEHNR and FQNEAQ (reference sequence). V lost 5 bases, J lost 7 bases, and 8 bases stayed unmatched. The CDR3 has 14 amino acids. The CDR3 reads CASSQTGGRGEAFF. For the CDR3, the DNA is TGTGCCAGCAGCCAAACAGGGGGCCGTGGTGAAGCTTTCTTT.

J is TRBJ2-5 and V is TRBV2; D possibly matches TRBD1 or TRBD2 (5 bases each). V lost 6 bases and J lost 2, with 13 bases in between. The CDR3 runs to 14 residues. Germline CDR1 is SNHLY and CDR2 is FYNNEI. The CDR3 DNA reads TGTGCCAGCAGGAGAGGGGTCCAACAAGAGACCCAGTACTTC. The encoded protein is CASRRGVQQETQYF.

The rearrangement joins TRBV5-4 to TRBJ1-3; no clear D. Trimming left V 7 bases short and J 0 bases short, with 11 bases between. This CDR3 region has 14 residues. The germline gives CDR1 SGHNT, CDR2 YYREEE (reference sequence). CDR3 protein: CASGVWPSGNTIYF. Here the CDR3 DNA reads TGTGCCAGCGGGGTCTGGCCCTCTGGAAACACCATATATTTT.

The chain has TRBV7-8 and TRBJ2-7; 7 nucleotides line up with TRBD2. With V trimmed by 2 bases and J by 2 bases, 15 bases remained unmatched. The germline V gene encodes CDR1 SGHVS and CDR2 FQNEAQ. CDR3 length equals 18 residues. Written as DNA, the CDR3 is TGTGCCAGCAGCTTATGGGGGGGAGGCGGATCTGGGACCTACGAGCAGTACTTC. It specifies CASSLWGGGGSGTYEQYF.

Of note for this clone: A far larger clone lies a single base away; this is likely a read error. The same CDR3 is also encoded by other DNA sequences in this sample. The J gene is TRBJ1-1, the V gene TRBV30; no reliable D call. Germline values: CDR1 GTSNPN, CDR2 SVGIG (reference sequence). CDR3 length equals 13 residues. The CDR3 sequence: CAWDWNMNTEAFF. The CDR3, as DNA: TGTGCCTGGGACTGGAACATGAACACTGAAGCCTTCTTT. The full variable domain, with the rest looked up from reference TRBV30 and TRBJ1-1, is SQTIHQWPATLVQPVGSPLSLECTVEGTSNPNLYWYRQAAGRGLQLLFYSVGIGQISSEVPQNLSASRPQDRQFILSSKKLLLSDSGFYLCAWDWNMNTEAFFGQGTRLTVV.

V and J are TRBV10-1 and TRBJ2-7; D not certain. CDR1 and CDR2 from the germline V gene are WNHNN and SYGVQD (reference sequence). This CDR3 region has 12 residues. Trimming removed 6 bases at V and 6 bases at J, with 12 bases between. Here the CDR3 DNA reads TGCGCCAGCAGCCCCGGTTCCGGCGAGCAGTACTTC. Its translation: CASSPGSGEQYF.

The chain couples TRBV4-3 to TRBJ2-6; 16 bases align to TRBD2. In germline, CDR1 is LGHNA, CDR2 YSLEER. The V and J ends lost 3 bases and 4 bases, in that order; junction bases with no gene match: 3. CDR3 length: 18 amino acids. Written as DNA, the CDR3 is TGCGCCAGCAGCCAGGGACTAGCGGGAGGGACAGGGGCCAACGTCCTGACTTTC. Translating it yields CASSQGLAGGTGANVLTF.

Here the CDR3 DNA reads TGTGCCAGCAGCCCCTCCTCTGGGGCCAACGTCCTGACTTTC. It encodes CASSPSSGANVLTF. The chain links TRBV6-5 to TRBJ2-6; D gene uncertain. The CDR3 sequence is 14 residues long. The germline V and J ends were trimmed by 6 bases and 0 bases, with 6 bases remaining between them. Germline V gene sequence: CDR1 MNHEY, CDR2 SVGAGI.

The V and J genes are TRBV4-3 and TRBJ2-7; D unclear. CDR3 length equals 14 residues. V was cut by 3 bases and J by 1 base, with 10 bases left in between. CDR1 is LGHNA and CDR2 is YSLEER in the germline V gene. The CDR3 DNA sequence: TGCGCCAGCAGCCATCTGCTGGGTTCCTACGAGCAGTACTTC. Its protein is CASSHLLGSYEQYF.

This clone was seen only a few times. CDR3 bases: TGCGCCAGCAGCCAACAGGCCGCGACCTATGGCTACACCTTC. Its translation: CASSQQAATYGYTF. The V and J genes are TRBV4-3 and TRBJ1-2; no reliable D call. CDR3 length: 14 amino acids. V lost 2 bases and J 4 bases, leaving 11 bases between the germline ends. The V gene's germline CDR1 is LGHNA and CDR2 YSLEER.

CDR3 nucleotide sequence: TGTGCCAGCAGTTACTCGGGAAGGACAGCCAAAAACATTCAGTACTTC. Translation: CASSYSGRTAKNIQYF. The chain recombines TRBV6-5 with TRBJ2-4; D call uncertain. The CDR3 totals 16 residues. Germline-derived CDR1 and CDR2 are MNHEY and SVGAGI. The germline V and J ends were trimmed by 0 bases and 0 bases, with 9 bases remaining between them.